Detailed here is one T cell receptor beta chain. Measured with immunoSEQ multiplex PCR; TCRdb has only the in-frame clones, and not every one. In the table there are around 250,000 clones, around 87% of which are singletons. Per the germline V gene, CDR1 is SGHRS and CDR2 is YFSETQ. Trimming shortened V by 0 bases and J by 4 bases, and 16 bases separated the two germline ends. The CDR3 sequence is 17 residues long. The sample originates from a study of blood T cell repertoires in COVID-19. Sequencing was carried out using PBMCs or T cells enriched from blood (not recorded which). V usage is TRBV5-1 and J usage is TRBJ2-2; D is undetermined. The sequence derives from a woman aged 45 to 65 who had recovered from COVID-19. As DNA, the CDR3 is TGCGCCAGCAGCTTGGGGTATCAGGATTCTGGCACCGGGGAGCTGTTTTTT. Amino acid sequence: CASSLGYQDSGTGELFF.